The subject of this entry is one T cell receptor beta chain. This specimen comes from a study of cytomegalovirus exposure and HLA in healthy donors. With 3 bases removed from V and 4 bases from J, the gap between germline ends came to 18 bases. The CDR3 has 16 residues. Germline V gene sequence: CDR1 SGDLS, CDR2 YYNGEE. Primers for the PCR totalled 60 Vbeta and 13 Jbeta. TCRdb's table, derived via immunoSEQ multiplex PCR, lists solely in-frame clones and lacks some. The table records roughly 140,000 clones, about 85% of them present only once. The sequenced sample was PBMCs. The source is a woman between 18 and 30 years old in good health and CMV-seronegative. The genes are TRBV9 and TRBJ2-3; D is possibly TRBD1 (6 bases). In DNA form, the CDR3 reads TGTGCCAGCAGCGCCAGGGGAAATATGGGCCCAGATACGCAGTATTTT. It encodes CASSARGNMGPDTQYF.